This T cell receptor beta chain is drawn from a study of T-cell reconstitution after alpha-beta-depleted transplantation in children. Study outcomes and limitations: The origin of high day-60 TCRbeta diversity in some patients lay in surviving recipient T cells and thymic progenitors. After transplant, at about two months, alpha-beta T cells were reportedly derived from several hundred expanded graft clones. Hyperexpanded clones declined; after one year, newly produced T cells mostly supplied diversity.

This clonotype was picked up a small number of times. What it binds is not known. Unique molecular identifiers were used to barcode this TCRbeta library. TCRdb independently ran MiXCR on the PCR reads; one entry per CDR3 protein. The sample has 100,000 or so distinct CDR3 sequences, roughly 7.1% seen once. The CDR3 length is 19 residues. The V gene end was trimmed by 5 bases and the J gene end by 0 bases; junction bases not matched to a gene: 16. The chain uses TRBV12-3 or TRBV12-4 and TRBJ1-5, with 7 bases identical to TRBD1. This TCR came from a boy between 2 and 10 years old with acute lymphoblastic leukemia, due to receive a stem cell transplant. The material sequenced was PBMCs, taken before TCRalphabeta/CD19-depleted stem cell transplant. CDR3 amino acids: CASSIHRPGPGGSNQPQHF. Written as DNA, the CDR3 is TGTGCCAGCAGTATACACCGCCCCGGGCCAGGGGGTAGCAATCAGCCCCAGCATTTT.